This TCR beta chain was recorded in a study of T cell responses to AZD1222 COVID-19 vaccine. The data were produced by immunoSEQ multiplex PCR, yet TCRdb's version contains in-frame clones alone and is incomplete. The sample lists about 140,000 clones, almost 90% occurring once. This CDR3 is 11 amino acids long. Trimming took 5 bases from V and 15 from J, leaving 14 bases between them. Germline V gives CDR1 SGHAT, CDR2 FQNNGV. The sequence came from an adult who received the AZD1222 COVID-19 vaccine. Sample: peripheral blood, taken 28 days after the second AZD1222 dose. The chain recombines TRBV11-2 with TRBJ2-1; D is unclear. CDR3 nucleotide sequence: TGTGCCAGCAGCAGCACTGGTCCGCTGTTCTTC. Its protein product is CASSSTGPLFF.